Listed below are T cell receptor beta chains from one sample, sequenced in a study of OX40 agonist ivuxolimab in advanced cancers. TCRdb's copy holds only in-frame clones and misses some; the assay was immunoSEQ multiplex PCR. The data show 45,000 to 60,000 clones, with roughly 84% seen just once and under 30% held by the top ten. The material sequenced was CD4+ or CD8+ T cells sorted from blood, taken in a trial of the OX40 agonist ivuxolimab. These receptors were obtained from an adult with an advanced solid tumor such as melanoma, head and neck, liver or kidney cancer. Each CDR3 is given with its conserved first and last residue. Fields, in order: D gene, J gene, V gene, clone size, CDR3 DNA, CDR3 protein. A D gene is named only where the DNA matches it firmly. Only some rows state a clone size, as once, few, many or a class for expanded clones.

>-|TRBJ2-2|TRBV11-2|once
TGTGCCAGCAGCTTTGGCGGGGAGCTGTTTTTT
CASSFGGELFF
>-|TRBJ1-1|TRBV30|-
TGTGCCTGGACCCCGACGGGGGGCGGAATGAACACTGAAGCTTTCTTT
CAWTPTGGGMNTEAFF
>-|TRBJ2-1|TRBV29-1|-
TGCAGCGTTGAAGAGGACTCTAATGAGCAGTTCTTC
CSVEEDSNEQFF
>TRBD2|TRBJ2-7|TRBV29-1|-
TGCAGCGTTGTGCGGGCTAGCGGGGGCTACGAGCAGTACTTC
CSVVRASGGYEQYF
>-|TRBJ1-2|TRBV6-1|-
TGTGCCAGCACGAACGTCGATTATGGCTACACCTTC
CASTNVDYGYTF
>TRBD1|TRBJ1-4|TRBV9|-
TGTGCCAGCAGCGTAGAGACAGGGGTGAATGAAAAACTGTTTTTT
CASSVETGVNEKLFF
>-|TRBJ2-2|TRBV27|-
TGTGCCAGCAGTTTAAACTCTGCGGACGGGGAGCTGTTTTTT
CASSLNSADGELFF
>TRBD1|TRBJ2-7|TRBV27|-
TGTGCCAGCAGTTTGCAACGACAGGGGGCGTATGAGCAGTACTTC
CASSLQRQGAYEQYF
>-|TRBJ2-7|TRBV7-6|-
TGTGCCAGCAGCTCCGGAGAAGGCGAGCAGTACTTC
CASSSGEGEQYF
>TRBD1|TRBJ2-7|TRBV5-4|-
TGTGCCAGCAGCTCAATGGACAGGGGGGATCCTTACGAGCAGTACTTC
CASSSMDRGDPYEQYF
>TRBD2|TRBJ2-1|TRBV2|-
TGTGCCAGCAGTGAAACTAGCGGGACAGACAATGAGCAGTTCTTC
CASSETSGTDNEQFF
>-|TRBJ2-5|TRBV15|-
TGTGCCACCCGGGGGGCTGCAGAGACCCAGTACTTC
CATRGAAETQYF
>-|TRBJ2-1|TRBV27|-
TGTGCCAGCAGTCCCCGACTAGGCAATGAGCAGTTCTTC
CASSPRLGNEQFF
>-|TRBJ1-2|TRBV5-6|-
TGTGCCAGCAGCTTGGAAGGGGTTCCAACCTTC
CASSLEGVPTF
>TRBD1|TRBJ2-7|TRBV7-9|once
TGTGCCAGCAGCCGCCCCGGGACAGGTCGGCTCGAGCAGTACTTC
CASSRPGTGRLEQYF
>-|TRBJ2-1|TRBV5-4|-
TGTGCCAGCAGCCAAGATACCAGCGGCCCATACAATGAGCAGTTCTTC
CASSQDTSGPYNEQFF
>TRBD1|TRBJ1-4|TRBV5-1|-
TGCGCCAGCAGCCCAGGGACAGCAACTAATGAAAAACTGTTTTTT
CASSPGTATNEKLFF
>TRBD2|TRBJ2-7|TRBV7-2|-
TGTGCCAGCAGCGAAAGATCCGGGACTAGCGGTACCTACGAGCAGTACTTC
CASSERSGTSGTYEQYF
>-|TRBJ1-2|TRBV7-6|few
TGTGCCAGCAGCTTAGATTTGACGGGGTCTGGTGGCTACACCTTC
CASSLDLTGSGGYTF
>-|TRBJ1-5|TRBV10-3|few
TGTGCCATCGCAAGACAGATCAACAGCCCTAGACCCAGCTCCCCTTATCAGCCCCAGCATTTT
CAIARQINSPRPSSPYQPQHF
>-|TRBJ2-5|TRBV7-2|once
TGTGCCAGTAGACCTCAGGGTTACCAAGAGACCCAGTACTTC
CASRPQGYQETQYF
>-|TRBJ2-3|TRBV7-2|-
TGTGCCAGCAGCCACATCCTAGGGGATCACACAGATACGCAGTATTTT
CASSHILGDHTDTQYF
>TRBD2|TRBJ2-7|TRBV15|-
TGTGCCACCAGCAGAGATATTTCAGGACTAGCGGGGGGCCAGCAGTACTTC
CATSRDISGLAGGQQYF
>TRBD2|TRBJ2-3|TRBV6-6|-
TGTGCCAGCAGCAACCTAGACGGGAGGGCCAGAGATACGCAGTATTTT
CASSNLDGRARDTQYF
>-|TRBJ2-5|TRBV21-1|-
TGTGCCAGCAGCAAAGTAGCACAGCCACAAGAGACCCAGTACTTC
CASSKVAQPQETQYF
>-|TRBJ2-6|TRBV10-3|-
TGTGCCATCAGTGATCGAAACTCTGGGGCCAACGTCCTGACTTTC
CAISDRNSGANVLTF
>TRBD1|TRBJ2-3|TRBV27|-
TGTGCCAGCAGTTTCGGACAGGGCCTACGGTCAGATACGCAGTATTTT
CASSFGQGLRSDTQYF
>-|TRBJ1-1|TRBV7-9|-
TGTGCCAGCAGCGCCTTCGAGGAGGCTTTCTTT
CASSAFEEAFF
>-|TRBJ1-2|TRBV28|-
TGTGCCAGCAGCCAAGGGTCTTTAAATGGCTACACCTTC
CASSQGSLNGYTF
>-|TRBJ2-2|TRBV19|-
TGTGCCCCAAGGCGGACAGTGCCCGGGCCGAACACCGGGGAGCTGTTTTTT
CAPRRTVPGPNTGELFF
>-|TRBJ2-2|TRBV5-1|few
TGCGCCAGCAGGGTTGACGGGAACGGGGAGCTGTTTTTT
CASRVDGNGELFF
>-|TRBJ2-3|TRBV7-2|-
TGTGCCAGCAGCCTTTTTGGGTTCACAGATACGCAGTATTTT
CASSLFGFTDTQYF
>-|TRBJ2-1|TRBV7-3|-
TGTGCCAGCAGCCCTGAGCTAGAAGATGAGCAGTTCTTC
CASSPELEDEQFF